The next 23 T cell receptor beta chains were all read from a single sample in a study of T-cell reconstitution after alpha-beta-depleted transplantation in children (dated by TCRdb to the mid-2010s). Receptor amplification or capture employed PCR. Instrument used: Illumina HiSeq 2500. TCR libraries were prepared with molecular barcoding, using unique molecular identifiers to normalize TCRbeta repertoire quantification. The public sequencing data were trimmed at Q25 with fastp and processed into clonotypes with MiXCR by TCRdb, which kept only in-frame beta chains. Each entry merges the rows of one CDR3 protein and shows their most common DNA and genes. Here the sample has some 390,000 distinct CDR3 sequences; roughly 22% occur a single time. The ten largest clonotypes hold approximately 3.8% of the sample. Specimen: PBMCs from the stem cell graft donor, collected from the stem cell graft. The receptors stem from a human donor who donated a stem cell graft to a child with acute myeloid leukemia.

This clonotype was picked up many times. The chain couples TRBV29-1 to TRBJ2-3, with 12 nucleotides matching TRBD1. CDR1 SQVTM and CDR2 ANQGSEA come from the germline V gene. The length of the CDR3 is 14 residues. V lost 3 bases to trimming and J lost 6 bases; unmatched junction nucleotides: 4. Here the CDR3 DNA reads TGCAGCGTTGAGGGACAGGGGGCAGGTGATACGCAGTATTTT. The encoded protein is CSVEGQGAGDTQYF.

This clonotype turned up a few times. This chain links TRBV20-1 with TRBJ1-6; 9 bases agree with TRBD1. CDR1 and CDR2 from the germline V gene are DFQATT and SNEGSKA (reference sequence). There are 15 residues in the CDR3. V lost 0 bases, J lost 10 bases, and 7 bases stayed unmatched. The CDR3 DNA sequence: TGCAGTGCTAGAGATATACAGGGGGCGGACTCACCCCTCCACTTT. It translates to CSARDIQGADSPLHF.

This clonotype has more than one count but fewer than ten. A read error may produce the germline difference seen at one junction end. The V gene is TRBV12-3 or TRBV12-4, the J gene TRBJ2-2; D might be TRBD1 (5 bases). The CDR3 extends over 15 amino acids. CDR3 protein: CASSLFQGNSGELFF. In DNA form, the CDR3 reads TGTGCCAGCAGTTTATTCCAGGGAAACAGCGGGGAGCTGTTTTTT.

CDR3 in amino acids: CASSWGTSGHNEQFF. CDR3 nucleotides: TGTGCCAGCAGTTGGGGGACTAGCGGGCACAATGAGCAGTTCTTC. V gene TRBV6-5 combines with J gene TRBJ2-1, with 12 nucleotides matching TRBD2. Germline CDR1 reads MNHEY; CDR2 reads SVGAGI. The CDR3 is 15 residues long. V lost 4 bases, J lost 5 bases, and 3 bases stayed unmatched.

This clonotype has only a few counts. DNA for the CDR3: TGTGCCAGCAGCTTAGGCCCCGGACAGGGGTCCAATGAGCAGTTCTTC. It is translated as CASSLGPGQGSNEQFF. The chain joins TRBV7-9 to TRBJ2-1, with 9 bases matching TRBD1. This CDR3 spans 16 amino acids. V lost 1 base and J lost 6; bases outside the gene matches: 7. The germline gives CDR1 SEHNR, CDR2 FQNEAQ (reference sequence). The entire variable domain, with the rest obtained from reference TRBV7-9 and TRBJ2-1, is as follows: DTGVSQNPRHKITKRGQNVTFRCDPISEHNRLYWYRQTLGQGPEFLTYFQNEAQLEKSRLLSDRFSAERPKGSFSTLEIQRTEQGDSAMYLCASSLGPGQGSNEQFFGPGTRLTVL.

This clonotype was counted only a few times. The rearrangement joins TRBV12-3 or TRBV12-4 to TRBJ2-7; 7 nucleotides match TRBD1. V shed 6 bases and J 6 bases; nucleotides not matched to a gene: 8. The CDR3 has 13 residues. The CDR3 sequence is CASRRDRASEQYF. CDR3 DNA sequence: TGTGCCAGCAGAAGAGACAGGGCGTCCGAGCAGTACTTC.

On this clonotype: Relative to the germline gene, one junction end is altered; a read error may explain this. J is TRBJ2-2 and V is TRBV5-6, with D unclear. Looked up from germline, CDR1 is SGHDT and CDR2 is YYEEEE. This CDR3 region has 15 residues. The chain's CDR3 is CVSSTQNRITGELFF. The CDR3 DNA sequence: TGTGTCAGCAGCACCCAGAATAGAATCACCGGGGAGCTGTTTTTT.

This clonotype came up a few times. This chain connects TRBV20-1 to TRBJ2-5; D is possibly TRBD1 or TRBD2 (8 bases each). V shed 3 bases and J shed 5 bases, with 16 bases lying between them. Germline assignment: CDR1 DFQATT and CDR2 SNEGSKA (reference sequence). This CDR3 spans 14 amino acids. CDR3 sequence: CSASAGGGRETQYF. The CDR3 DNA follows: TGCAGTGCTAGCGCAGGGGGCGGGAGGGAGACCCAGTACTTC.

This clonotype was seen a handful of times. The chain uses TRBV20-1 and TRBJ1-2, with D perhaps matching TRBD1 (6 bases). This CDR3 has 13 residues. V gave up 6 bases and J gave up 6 bases, with 17 bases separating them. Germline-derived CDR1 and CDR2 are DFQATT and SNEGSKA (reference sequence). The CDR3 bases are TGCAGTGCAACGGAGGGGGGATCGGATGGCTACACCTTC. Encoded protein: CSATEGGSDGYTF.

The chain employs TRBV11-1 and TRBJ1-1; D remains ambiguous. CDR1 is SGHAT, CDR2 FQDESV, per germline (reference sequence). This CDR3 is built from 18 residues. Trimming took off 5 bases at V and 0 bases at J, with 22 bases between the two ends. CDR3 sequence: CASSLGGGKAGVNTEAFF. In DNA, the CDR3 is TGTGCCAGCAGCCTTGGAGGTGGGAAGGCCGGCGTGAACACTGAAGCTTTCTTT.

The rearrangement links TRBV5-1 to TRBJ1-1; 9 nucleotides line up with TRBD1. There are 13 residues in the CDR3. V lost 5 bases and J lost 1; bases outside the gene matches: 0. From germline, CDR1 is SGHRS and CDR2 YFSETQ. This chain's CDR3 is CASRQGANTEAFF. CDR3 nucleotide sequence: TGCGCCAGCAGACAGGGGGCGAACACTGAAGCTTTCTTT.

This clonotype showed up just a few times. The chain links TRBV12-3 or TRBV12-4 to TRBJ1-1; maybe TRBD1 (6 bases). Trimming took 5 bases from V and 8 from J, leaving 15 bases between them. CDR3 size: 13 residues. This CDR3 reads CASSKRTEQEAFF. The CDR3 DNA is TGTGCCAGCAGTAAGAGGACAGAGCAAGAAGCTTTCTTT.

The chain joins TRBV24-1 to TRBJ2-3, with TRBD2 identical over 8 bases. The CDR3 sequence is 14 residues long. Germline CDR1 and CDR2: KGHDR and SFDVKD. V lost 3 bases to trimming and J lost 8 bases; unmatched junction nucleotides: 6. The CDR3 nucleotides are TGTGCCACCAGTGATCGTGGACTAGCAGTTACGCAGTATTTT. Protein: CATSDRGLAVTQYF.

The V gene is TRBV4-1, the J gene TRBJ2-1; D perhaps matches TRBD1 (6 bases). Per the germline V gene, CDR1 is MGHRA and CDR2 is YSYEKL. The CDR3 extends over 18 amino acids. V was pared by 3 bases and J by 0 bases, with 18 bases between. The CDR3 DNA sequence: TGCGCCAGCAGCCAGGGGGCCCTAGCACCGAGCTCCTACAATGAGCAGTTCTTC. This sequence encodes CASSQGALAPSSYNEQFF.

The chain joins TRBV20-1 to TRBJ2-1; 11 nucleotides line up with TRBD2. This CDR3 contains 15 residues. Germline V CDR1 and CDR2: DFQATT, SNEGSKA (reference sequence). The trim removed 0 bases at V and 3 bases at J, leaving 1 base unmatched. The CDR3 is CSARDGTSGYNEQFF. DNA for the CDR3: TGCAGTGCTAGAGACGGGACTAGCGGCTACAATGAGCAGTTCTTC.

The rearrangement uses TRBV7-3 and TRBJ2-1; 7 bases match TRBD1. V lost 2 bases to trimming and J lost 2 bases; unmatched junction nucleotides: 3. This CDR3 spans 15 amino acids. The V gene's germline CDR1 is SGHTA and CDR2 FQGTGA. The CDR3 region is CASSLGDSPYNEQFF. As DNA, the CDR3 is TGTGCCAGCAGCTTAGGGGACAGCCCCTACAATGAGCAGTTCTTC.

This clonotype was counted between two and nine times. V and J are TRBV3-1 and TRBJ1-2, with TRBD1 identical over 7 bases. V trimming: 0 bases; J trimming: 6 bases; junction bases outside the gene matches: 10. In germline, CDR1 is LGHDT, CDR2 YNNKEL (reference sequence). The CDR3 loop spans 16 amino acids. This CDR3 is CASSQEGGRGRHGYTF. The CDR3 bases are TGTGCCAGCAGCCAAGAAGGCGGGAGGGGGCGGCATGGCTACACCTTC.

This clonotype was recorded a few times. The V call is TRBV11-2, the J call TRBJ2-1, with D perhaps matching TRBD1 (5 bases). V lost 6 bases and J 5 bases, leaving 20 bases between the germline ends. Germline CDR1 is SGHAT and CDR2 is FQNNGV. The CDR3 runs to 16 residues. The CDR3 region has the DNA TGTGCCAGCAGTCAAAAGGTCTATTTAGGGGACAATGAGCAGTTCTTC. Translation gives CASSQKVYLGDNEQFF.

This clonotype showed up many times. The chain links TRBV20-1 to TRBJ2-7; 9 bases match TRBD2. V dropped 0 bases and J dropped 5; count of bases not matched to a gene: 5. The germline V gene has CDR1 DFQATT and CDR2 SNEGSKA (reference sequence). CDR3 size: 14 residues. The CDR3, as DNA: TGCAGTGCTAGAGAGGGTAGCGGGAGCAACGAGCAGTACTTC. Its protein is CSAREGSGSNEQYF.

The gene calls are TRBV7-2 and TRBJ2-3; 13 bases align to TRBD2. V was clipped by 3 bases and J by 0 bases; unmatched bases: 3. Germline V gene sequence: CDR1 SGHTA, CDR2 FQGNSA. CDR3 length equals 17 residues. DNA of the CDR3: TGTGCCAGCAGCTTGGGGACTAGCGGGACTAGCACAGATACGCAGTATTTT. Translation gives CASSLGTSGTSTDTQYF.

This chain connects TRBV7-2 to TRBJ1-1; D gene ambiguous. The V end was cut by 0 bases, the J end by 11 bases, with 16 bases between. CDR1 SGHTA and CDR2 FQGNSA come from the germline V gene. The CDR3 contains 14 residues. CDR3 coding DNA: TGTGCCAGCAGCTTAGCAGCAGAGCACCCGAGGGCTTTCTTT. This encodes CASSLAAEHPRAFF.

This clonotype occurred many times. The chain employs TRBV20-1 and TRBJ2-7; TRBD2 matches at 9 bases. V lost 3 bases to trimming and J lost 6 bases; unmatched junction nucleotides: 15. CDR3 size: 16 residues. Germline V gene sequence: CDR1 DFQATT, CDR2 SNEGSKA (reference sequence). CDR3 protein: CSASDAGGFGFSEQYF. DNA for the CDR3: TGCAGTGCTAGCGATGCGGGAGGGTTCGGGTTTTCCGAGCAGTACTTC.

V usage is TRBV29-1 and J usage is TRBJ2-5; D gene uncertain. The CDR3 totals 14 residues. The germline V and J ends were trimmed by 6 bases and 0 bases, with 14 bases remaining between them. Germline assignment: CDR1 SQVTM and CDR2 ANQGSEA. The CDR3 sequence: CSVQPRLYQETQYF. The CDR3 DNA is TGCAGCGTCCAACCCCGGTTGTACCAAGAGACCCAGTACTTC.